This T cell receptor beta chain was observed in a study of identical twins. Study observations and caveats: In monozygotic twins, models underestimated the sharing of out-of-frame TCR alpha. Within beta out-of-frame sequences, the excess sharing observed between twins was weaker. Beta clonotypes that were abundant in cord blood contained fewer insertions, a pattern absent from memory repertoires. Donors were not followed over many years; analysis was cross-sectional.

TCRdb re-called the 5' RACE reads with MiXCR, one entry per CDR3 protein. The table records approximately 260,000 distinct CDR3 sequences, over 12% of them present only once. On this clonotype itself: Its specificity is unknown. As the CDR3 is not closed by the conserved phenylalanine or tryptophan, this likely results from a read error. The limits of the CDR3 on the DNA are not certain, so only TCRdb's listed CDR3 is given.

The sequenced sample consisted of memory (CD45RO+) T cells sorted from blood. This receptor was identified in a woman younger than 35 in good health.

CDR3 residues: CASSLVGSGGLRI. V gene TRBV5-6 combines with J gene TRBJ2-1; no check of the table's D call, TRBD1, against the DNA was made. Germline V gene data show CDR1 as SGHDT and CDR2 as YYEEEE. The CDR3 length equals 13 residues, ends included.